The clone carrying this TCR beta chain was seen only once. Its specificity is unknown. CD45RO/CCR7/CD25/CD127/CD95/CD27 staining was used to isolate CD4+ naive, central memory, regulatory and stem cell-like memory cells by sorting. The data derive from a study of beta chain features in type 1 diabetes. Germline CDR1 is SGHTA and CDR2 is FQGTGA. This CDR3 is built from 14 residues. V lost 1 base to trimming and J lost 2 bases, with 7 bases between them. Expressed TCRB transcripts were sequenced because the isolated RNA had all been reverse transcribed beforehand. TCRdb's table, derived via immunoSEQ multiplex PCR, lists solely in-frame clones and lacks some. The table lists roughly 220,000 clones, roughly 17% of them singletons. Study-wide results and caveats: Shortening of TCRB CDR3s, moderate but significant, appeared in all four CD4+ subsets of Type 1 diabetes patients.

The sequencing input was naive CD4+ T cells from blood. The J gene is TRBJ2-3, the V gene TRBV7-3; tentative D call: TRBD2 (5 bases). This clonotype was obtained from a man under 40 with type 1 diabetes. CDR3 region: CASSLMLATDTQYF. CDR3 DNA: TGTGCCAGCAGCTTAATGCTAGCCACAGATACGCAGTATTTT.